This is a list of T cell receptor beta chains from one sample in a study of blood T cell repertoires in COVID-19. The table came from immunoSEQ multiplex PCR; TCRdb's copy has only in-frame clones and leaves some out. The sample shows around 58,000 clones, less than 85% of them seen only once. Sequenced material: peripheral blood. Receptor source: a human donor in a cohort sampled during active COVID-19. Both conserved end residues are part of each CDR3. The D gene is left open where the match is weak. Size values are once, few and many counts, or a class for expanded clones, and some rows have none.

DNA: TGTGCCAGCAGCGTAACTCCGCAGGGCGTCGCAGATACGCAGTATTTT
CDR3: CASSVTPQGVADTQYF
V: TRBV9
J: TRBJ2-3
D: NA
size: once

DNA: TGTGCCAGCAGTTACCGGACAGGGGACGGCTACACCTTC
CDR3: CASSYRTGDGYTF
V: TRBV6-5
J: TRBJ1-2
D: TRBD1
size: once

DNA: TGCAGCGTTAAAGAGACAGGGCTAAATCAGATGAACACTGAAGCTTTCTTT
CDR3: CSVKETGLNQMNTEAFF
V: TRBV29-1
J: TRBJ1-1
D: TRBD1
size: NA

DNA: TGTGCCAGCTCAGGGTCACAGGGGATCACTGAAGCTTTCTTT
CDR3: CASSGSQGITEAFF
V: TRBV18
J: TRBJ1-1
D: TRBD1
size: NA

DNA: TGTGCCAGCTCACGGGACAGGGCGGGGACTGAAGCTTTCTTT
CDR3: CASSRDRAGTEAFF
V: TRBV18
J: TRBJ1-1
D: TRBD1
size: NA

DNA: TGTGCCAGCCGAACAGGGGGCGCCGGATACGAGCAGTACTTC
CDR3: CASRTGGAGYEQYF
V: TRBV6-5
J: TRBJ2-7
D: TRBD1
size: once

DNA: TGTGCCAGCAGCCCAATGGGGCTCACTGAAGCTTTCTTT
CDR3: CASSPMGLTEAFF
V: TRBV7-9
J: TRBJ1-1
D: NA
size: NA

DNA: TGTGCCAGCAGGGGCCCCCGACAGGTCGACTATGGCTACACCTTC
CDR3: CASRGPRQVDYGYTF
V: TRBV6-5
J: TRBJ1-2
D: NA
size: NA

DNA: TGTGCCAGCAGTTACCGTGACAGCCTTGAAGCTTTCTTT
CDR3: CASSYRDSLEAFF
V: TRBV6-2/TRBV6-3
J: TRBJ1-1
D: NA
size: NA

DNA: TGTGCCTGGACTAGCGGGGCCCCAGATACGCAGTATTTT
CDR3: CAWTSGAPDTQYF
V: TRBV30
J: TRBJ2-3
D: TRBD2
size: medium-sized

DNA: TGTGCCAGCAGCCCGAGACAGGGGTCGGACGGAAACACCATATATTTT
CDR3: CASSPRQGSDGNTIYF
V: TRBV11-1
J: TRBJ1-3
D: TRBD1
size: few